The entry that follows covers one TCR beta chain sequence. Membership in each cohort depended on participant-reported clinical history. Symptom resolution, clearance, or two negative PCRs marked the recovered donors of Cohort 3. Losses at the gene ends were 8 bases for V and 7 bases for J; bases not matched to a gene: 9. Per germline, CDR1 ENHRY and CDR2 SYGVKD. This CDR3 has 15 residues. Repertoires were generated with immunoSEQ multiplex PCR, while TCRdb's copy carries only in-frame clones and drops some. The data show 200,000 to 300,000 clones, over 75% seen once. The entry originates in a study of blood T cell repertoires in COVID-19. Turning to the study itself: Researchers got acute and convalescent COVID-19 samples from the United States, Italy and Spain. From T cells, B-cell-depleted T cells, or PBMCs came the material, which was cDNA or gDNA.

The TCR was taken from a middle-aged man who had recovered from COVID-19. Sequencing was done on a sample of PBMCs or T cells enriched from blood (not recorded which). The chain couples TRBV10-3 to TRBJ1-6; TRBD1 matches at 9 bases. The CDR3 DNA reads as TGTGCCATCCAAGGCGGGACAGGGCGAAATTCACCCCTCCACTTT. This gives the protein CAIQGGTGRNSPLHF.